The TCR beta chain described here comes from a study of radiotherapy plus CTLA-4 blockade in lung cancer. For the study at large: Across the patients, objective responses occurred in 15% to 20%, and disease control in over 25%. Whole-study results and caveats: TCR clones from tumors expanded in blood after radiotherapy plus ipilimumab.

The assay was immunoSEQ multiplex PCR, and TCRdb's table has in-frame clones only and misses some. The sample shows 51,000 or so clones, 76% of them seen only once. As concerns this clone: Its specificity is not known.

Lung cancer patients with chemo-refractory metastatic non-small-cell disease were given focal radiation plus CTLA-4 blockade with ipilimumab. This CDR3 region has 16 residues. The V and J ends lost 2 bases and 0 bases respectively, with 11 bases between them. Per germline, CDR1 GTSNPN and CDR2 SVGIG (reference sequence). The chain uses TRBV30 and TRBJ2-6, with D tentatively TRBD1 (6 bases). The sequencing here drew on peripheral blood, taken from a patient treated with radiotherapy plus ipilimumab. This clonotype originated in a human donor with non-small cell lung cancer who had stable disease on radiotherapy plus ipilimumab. CDR3 protein: CAWSRFRGSGANVLTF. The CDR3 DNA sequence: TGTGCCTGGAGTCGATTCAGGGGCTCTGGGGCCAACGTCCTGACTTTC.